These 20 T cell receptor beta chains came from one sample sequenced in a study of spatial heterogeneity in lung cancer (dated by TCRdb to the late 2010s). The time point tag for this specimen amounts to: sample taken at primary tumor resection. TCR sequencing used whole RNA extracted from tumor and nontumor lung tissue, or from cryopreserved PBMC samples, without cell sorting. The library was generated by 5' RACE. The sequencer listed for this sample is NextSeq 500. TCRdb reanalyzed the raw reads on its own, using fastp at Q25 for trimming and MiXCR for clone calling, and kept in-frame beta chains. Rows matching on CDR3 protein sequence are summarized as one entry with the most common DNA and genes. A total of tens of thousands of distinct CDR3 sequences appear in this sample, roughly 5.5% of them only once. The biggest ten clones account for more than 25% of the sample. Source: PBMCs, taken at surgery. These receptors came from a female donor with early-stage non-small cell lung cancer.

The sample holds many counts of this clonotype. The chain recombines TRBV6-2 or TRBV6-3 with TRBJ2-7; tentative D call: TRBD2 (6 bases). CDR1 and CDR2 from the germline V gene are MNHEY and SVGEGT. The CDR3 contains 15 residues. V lost 3 bases to trimming and J lost 0 bases, with 12 bases between them. The CDR3 DNA reads as TGTGCCAGCAGTTATAGGGGACTCGTCTCCTACGAGCAGTACTTC. As protein: CASSYRGLVSYEQYF.

This clonotype was detected many times. The chain has TRBV20-1 and TRBJ1-1; 8 bases match TRBD1. Looked up from germline, CDR1 is DFQATT and CDR2 is SNEGSKA (reference sequence). J lost 1 base, V lost 6 bases, and 7 bases had no gene match. The CDR3 has 14 amino acids. The CDR3 here is CSAPDRVTNTEAFF. The CDR3 nucleotides read TGCAGTGCCCCGGACAGGGTGACGAACACTGAAGCTTTCTTT.

At least ten counts were recorded for this clonotype. The rearrangement uses TRBV7-6 and TRBJ1-5; D uncertain. V shed 1 base and J shed 2 bases, with 6 bases lying between them. CDR3 size: 14 residues. Germline loops: CDR1 SGHVS, CDR2 FNYEAQ. This CDR3 reads CASSLGPGNQPQHF. The DNA of the CDR3 is TGTGCCAGCAGCTTAGGACCCGGCAATCAGCCCCAGCATTTT.

In its sample, this clonotype was seen many times. This chain joins TRBV4-3 and TRBJ2-3; a possible D gene is TRBD1 (5 bases). V dropped 4 bases and J dropped 0 bases, with 17 bases sitting between them. CDR1 is LGHNA, CDR2 YSLEER, per germline. The CDR3 is 17 amino acids. CDR3 in amino acids: CASSRSPIGASTDTQYF. Here the CDR3 DNA reads TGCGCCAGCAGCCGATCTCCAATAGGGGCTAGCACAGATACGCAGTATTTT.

This clonotype was seen more than once but under ten times. The chain is built from TRBV10-1 and TRBJ2-2; unclear D gene. Trimming shortened V by 3 bases and J by 6 bases, and 8 bases separated the two germline ends. This CDR3 spans 13 amino acids. CDR1 and CDR2 from the germline V gene are WNHNN and SYGVQD (reference sequence). The CDR3 DNA is TGCGCCAGCAGTGAACCTCTGGCCGGGGAGCTGTTTTTT. Its protein is CASSEPLAGELFF.

In this sample, this clonotype turned up many times. The J gene is TRBJ2-1, the V gene TRBV27; TRBD1 agrees at 8 bases. Germline CDR1 MNHEY, CDR2 SMNVEV (reference sequence). Trimming took 8 bases from V and 6 from J; bases not matched to a gene: 9. There are 14 residues in the CDR3. The CDR3 sequence is CASCASDRANEQFF. In nucleotides, the CDR3 is TGTGCCAGCTGTGCGTCGGACAGGGCCAATGAGCAGTTCTTC.

The chain couples TRBV7-6 to TRBJ2-7; no clear D. Looked up from germline, CDR1 is SGHVS and CDR2 is FNYEAQ. This CDR3 is built from 14 residues. Trimming shortened V by 4 bases and J by 0 bases, and 10 bases separated the two germline ends. CDR3 nucleotides: TGTGCCAGCAGCTCAGGACGGAACTCCTACGAGCAGTACTTC. Translated, it gives CASSSGRNSYEQYF.

This clonotype occurred many times. The chain employs TRBV24-1 and TRBJ2-3; 7 nucleotides agree with TRBD1. The length of the CDR3 is 15 residues. J was trimmed by 4 bases and V by 3 bases; bases with no gene match: 6. Looked up from germline, CDR1 is KGHDR and CDR2 is SFDVKD. CDR3 coding DNA: TGTGCCACCAGTGATAACAGAGGGGGCCCAGATACGCAGTATTTT. Amino acids: CATSDNRGGPDTQYF.

This clonotype was seen many times. The V gene is TRBV20-1, the J gene TRBJ2-1; the D is unclear. Per germline, CDR1 DFQATT and CDR2 SNEGSKA (reference sequence). The CDR3 runs 13 residues. The germline V and J ends were trimmed by 0 bases and 5 bases, with 8 bases remaining between them. The CDR3 sequence: CSARDPAHNEQFF. CDR3 coding DNA: TGCAGTGCTAGAGATCCAGCGCACAATGAGCAGTTCTTC.

V and J are TRBV11-2 and TRBJ2-2; D is perhaps TRBD1 (6 bases). The germline gives CDR1 SGHAT, CDR2 FQNNGV. Deletions cut 5 bases from V and 6 bases from J, with 19 bases between. The length of the CDR3 is 16 residues. The CDR3 DNA is TGTGCCAGCAGCAAGGTTTTTAGACAGGCCGCCGGGGAGCTGTTTTTT. Translated: CASSKVFRQAAGELFF.

The sample holds many counts of this clonotype. The chain carries TRBV12-3 or TRBV12-4 and TRBJ1-2; no definite D call. V was trimmed by 3 bases and J by 0 bases, leaving 8 bases between them. The CDR3 sequence is 14 residues long. The CDR3 DNA is TGTGCCAGCAGTTTCGGTAGTTCTAACTATGGCTACACCTTC. Its translation is CASSFGSSNYGYTF.

This clonotype was recorded many times. The chain uses TRBV28 and TRBJ2-5, with D possibly being TRBD2 (7 bases). This CDR3 region has 18 residues. CDR1 and CDR2 (germline): MDHEN, SYDVKM. V shed 3 bases and J shed 2 bases, with 22 bases lying between them. In nucleotides, the CDR3 is TGTGCCAGCAGTTTCTCTCGGGGGGCGAGCCATCTTCAAGAGACCCAGTACTTC. This codes for CASSFSRGASHLQETQYF.

This clonotype appeared many times. V and J are TRBV29-1 and TRBJ1-2; D gene unclear. The CDR3 has 11 amino acids. CDR1 and CDR2 (germline): SQVTM, ANQGSEA. Trimming stripped 4 bases from V and 6 bases from J, with 9 bases between. The DNA for the CDR3 is TGCAGCGTTGCAGTTGGGGATGGCTACACCTTC. Its protein is CSVAVGDGYTF.

The genes are TRBV19 and TRBJ2-1; D call uncertain. Trimming took off 7 bases at V and 4 bases at J, with 11 bases between the two ends. Germline V lookup: CDR1 LNHDA, CDR2 SQIVND (reference sequence). This CDR3 is 13 amino acids long. CDR3 coding DNA: TGTGCCAGTAAATCAGGACCGTACAATGAGCAGTTCTTC. Protein sequence: CASKSGPYNEQFF.

The sample holds many counts of this clonotype. The CDR3, as DNA: TGCAGTGTAGGACTAGCGGGAGGGCTTAAGTACAATGAGCAGTTCTTC. It codes for CSVGLAGGLKYNEQFF. The chain joins TRBV20-1 to TRBJ2-1; 15 positions match TRBD2. V shed 7 bases and J 4 bases; nucleotides not matched to a gene: 8. The CDR3 consists of 16 residues. Per the germline V gene, CDR1 is DFQATT and CDR2 is SNEGSKA (reference sequence).

This CDR3 reads CAISESGLAREQFF. CDR3 coding DNA: TGTGCCATCAGTGAGTCAGGACTAGCGCGTGAGCAGTTCTTC. The V and J genes are TRBV10-3 and TRBJ2-1; 9 bases are a match to TRBD2. V shed 0 bases, J shed 9 bases, and the junction held 3 bases outside the gene matches. Germline assignment: CDR1 ENHRY and CDR2 SYGVKD. The CDR3 has 14 residues.

This clonotype was found many times. This chain links TRBV29-1 with TRBJ2-7, with TRBD1 matching 9 bases. This CDR3 has 14 amino acids. Looked up from germline, CDR1 is SQVTM and CDR2 is ANQGSEA. Trimming cost V 7 bases and J 0 bases; bases outside gene matches: 7. The CDR3 protein is CSARTGVASYEQYF. The DNA for the CDR3 is TGCAGCGCCCGGACAGGGGTTGCCTCCTACGAGCAGTACTTC.

This clonotype was recorded at least ten times. V gene TRBV28 combines with J gene TRBJ2-1; D gene ambiguous. Germline loops: CDR1 MDHEN, CDR2 SYDVKM. This CDR3 is 12 amino acids long. V lost 7 bases and J lost 5, with 9 bases in between. For the CDR3, the DNA is TGTGCCAGCAATGTACCAAACAATGAGCAGTTCTTC. It is translated as CASNVPNNEQFF.

This clonotype was found many times. This chain joins TRBV7-3 and TRBJ2-2; TRBD1 matches at 9 bases. The germline V gene has CDR1 SGHTA and CDR2 FQGTGA. This CDR3 has 14 residues. With 8 bases clipped from V and 4 bases from J, the junction kept 5 bases outside the gene matches. The CDR3 loop is CASWDRVGTGELFF. CDR3 DNA sequence: TGTGCCAGCTGGGACAGGGTCGGCACCGGGGAGCTGTTTTTT.

This clonotype was counted only a few times. This chain uses TRBV6-5 with TRBJ2-3; 10 bases agree with TRBD2. The CDR3 extends over 13 amino acids. Germline values: CDR1 MNHEY, CDR2 SVGAGI. The J segment lost 7 bases and the V segment lost 4 bases, leaving 2 bases of the junction unmatched. The CDR3 nucleotides read TGTGCCAGCAGTTTAGCGGGAGGTTATACGCAGTATTTT. This codes for CASSLAGGYTQYF.